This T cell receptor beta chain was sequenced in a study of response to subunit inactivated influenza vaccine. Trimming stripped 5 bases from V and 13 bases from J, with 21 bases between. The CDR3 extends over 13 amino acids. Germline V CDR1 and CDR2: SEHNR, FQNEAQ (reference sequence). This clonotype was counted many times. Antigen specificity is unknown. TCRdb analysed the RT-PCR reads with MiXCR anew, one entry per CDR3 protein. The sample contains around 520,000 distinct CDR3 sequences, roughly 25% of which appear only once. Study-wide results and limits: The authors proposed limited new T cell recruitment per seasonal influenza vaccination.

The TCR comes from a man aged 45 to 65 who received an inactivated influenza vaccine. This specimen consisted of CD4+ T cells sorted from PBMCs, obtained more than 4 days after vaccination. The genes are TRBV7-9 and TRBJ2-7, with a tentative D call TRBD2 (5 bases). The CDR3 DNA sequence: TGTGCCAGCAGCGCCCGAAGGGATGGTCTAGCATACTTC. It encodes CASSARRDGLAYF.